This T cell receptor (beta chain) comes out of a study of T cells in Graves' hyperthyroidism and ophthalmopathy. It was considered stable Graves' hyperthyroidism when ophthalmopathy did not progress within 18 months. Those with hyperthyroidism were 18 to 65 years old, newly diagnosed, and ill for under 2 months. Points from the study as a whole: A model built on 13 V-J features separated ophthalmopathy from stable hyperthyroidism. The model identified upcoming ophthalmopathy a median around 6 months ahead of onset.

Comments on this clonotype: What it binds is not known.

Germline loops: CDR1 SGHTA, CDR2 FQGNSA. Trimming shortened V by 2 bases and J by 4 bases, and 14 bases separated the two germline ends. There are 15 residues in the CDR3. The source material, RNA transcripts, was used to amplify TCR beta CDR3 regions. TCR CDR3 underwent first-round RT-PCR with the HTBI primer set. TCRdb passed the multiplex PCR reads through MiXCR, listing each CDR3 protein once. Here the sample spans around 540,000 distinct CDR3 sequences, around 46% being singletons. The rearrangement links TRBV7-2 to TRBJ2-5; D is perhaps TRBD2 (6 bases). The sequencing input was peripheral blood or thyroid tissue (not recorded which). This receptor was taken from a woman younger than 30 with Graves' hyperthyroidism. CDR3 in amino acids: CASSLFGGGGETQYF. CDR3 sequence (DNA): TGTGCCAGCAGCTTATTTGGGGGAGGAGGAGAGACCCAGTACTTC.